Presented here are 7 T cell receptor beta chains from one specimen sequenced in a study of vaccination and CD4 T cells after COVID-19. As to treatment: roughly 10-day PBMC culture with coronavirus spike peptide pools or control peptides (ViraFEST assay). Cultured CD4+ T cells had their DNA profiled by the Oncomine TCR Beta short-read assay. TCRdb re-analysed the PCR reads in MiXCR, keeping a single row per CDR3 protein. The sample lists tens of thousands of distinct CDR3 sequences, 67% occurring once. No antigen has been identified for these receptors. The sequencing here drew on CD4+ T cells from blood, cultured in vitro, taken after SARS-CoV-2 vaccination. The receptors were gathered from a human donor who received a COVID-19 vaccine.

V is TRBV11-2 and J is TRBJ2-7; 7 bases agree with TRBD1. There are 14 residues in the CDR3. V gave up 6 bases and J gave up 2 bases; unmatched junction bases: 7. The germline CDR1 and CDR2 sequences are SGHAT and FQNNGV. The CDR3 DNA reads TGTGCCAGCAGTTATCCGGGACAGCCCTACGAGCAGTACTTC. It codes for CASSYPGQPYEQYF.

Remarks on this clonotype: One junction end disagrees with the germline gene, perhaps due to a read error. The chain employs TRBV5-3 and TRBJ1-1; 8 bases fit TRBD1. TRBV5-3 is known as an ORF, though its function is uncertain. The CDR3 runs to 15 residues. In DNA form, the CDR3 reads TGTGCCAGCAGCTGGGGGGACAGGAGAAACACTGAAGCTTTCTTT. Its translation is CASSWGDRRNTEAFF.

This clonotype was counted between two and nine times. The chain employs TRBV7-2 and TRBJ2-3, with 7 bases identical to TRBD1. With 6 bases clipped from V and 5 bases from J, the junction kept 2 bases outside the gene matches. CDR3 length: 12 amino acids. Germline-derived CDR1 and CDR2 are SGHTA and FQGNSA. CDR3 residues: CASSYRGDTQYF. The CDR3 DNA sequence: TGTGCCAGCAGTTACAGGGGAGATACGCAGTATTTT.

CDR3 nucleotides: TGTGCCTGGAGTGGGGCCACGGAGGCTGGAAACACCATATATTTT. Translating gives CAWSGATEAGNTIYF. This chain connects TRBV30 to TRBJ1-3; D is unresolved. The V and J ends lost 1 base and 2 bases respectively, with 12 bases between them. CDR3 size: 15 residues. Germline CDR1 reads GTSNPN; CDR2 reads SVGIG (reference sequence). Supplemented by reference TRBV30 and TRBJ1-3, the full variable domain reads SQTIHQWPATLVQPVGSPLSLECTVEGTSNPNLYWYRQAAGRGLQLLFYSVGIGQISSEVPQNLSASRPQDRQFILSSKKLLLSDSGFYLCAWSGATEAGNTIYFGEGSWLTVV.

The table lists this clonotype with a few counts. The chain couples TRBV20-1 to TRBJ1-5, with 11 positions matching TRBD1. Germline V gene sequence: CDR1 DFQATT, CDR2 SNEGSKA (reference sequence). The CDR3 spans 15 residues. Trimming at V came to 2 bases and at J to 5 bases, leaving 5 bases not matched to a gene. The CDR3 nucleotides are TGCAGTGCTAGAACCGGGACAGGGGGTTATCAGCCCCAGCATTTT. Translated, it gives CSARTGTGGYQPQHF.

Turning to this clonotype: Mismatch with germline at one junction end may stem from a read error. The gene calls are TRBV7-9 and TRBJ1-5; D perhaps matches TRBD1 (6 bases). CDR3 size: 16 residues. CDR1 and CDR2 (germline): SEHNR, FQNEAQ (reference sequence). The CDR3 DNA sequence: TGCGCCAGCAGCCTGGGGGCAGATTATAGCAATCAGCCCCAGCATTTT. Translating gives CASSLGADYSNQPQHF.

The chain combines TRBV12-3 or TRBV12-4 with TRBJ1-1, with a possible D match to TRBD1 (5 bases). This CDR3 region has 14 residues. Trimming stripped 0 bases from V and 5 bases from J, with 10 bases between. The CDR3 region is CASSLAPGETEAFF. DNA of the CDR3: TGTGCCAGCAGTTTAGCGCCGGGGGAGACTGAAGCTTTCTTT.